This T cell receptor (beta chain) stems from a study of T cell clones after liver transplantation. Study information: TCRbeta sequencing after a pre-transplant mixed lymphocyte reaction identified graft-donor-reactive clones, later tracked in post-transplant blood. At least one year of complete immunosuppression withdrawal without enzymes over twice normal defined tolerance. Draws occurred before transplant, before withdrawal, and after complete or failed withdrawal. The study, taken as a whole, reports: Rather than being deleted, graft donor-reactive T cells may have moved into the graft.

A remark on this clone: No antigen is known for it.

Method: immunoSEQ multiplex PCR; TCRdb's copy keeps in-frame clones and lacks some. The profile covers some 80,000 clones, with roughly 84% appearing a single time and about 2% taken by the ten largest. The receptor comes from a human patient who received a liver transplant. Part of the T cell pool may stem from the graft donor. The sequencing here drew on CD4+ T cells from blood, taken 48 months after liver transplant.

CDR3 DNA sequence: TGTGCCAGCAGCAGGAACAGGGGATCAACTGAAGCTTTCTTT. Translation gives CASSRNRGSTEAFF. The chain uses TRBV5-6 and TRBJ1-1; 7 bases align to TRBD1. The V segment lost 4 bases and the J segment 5 bases; nucleotides outside the gene matches: 8. From germline, CDR1 is SGHDT and CDR2 YYEEEE. There are 14 residues in the CDR3.